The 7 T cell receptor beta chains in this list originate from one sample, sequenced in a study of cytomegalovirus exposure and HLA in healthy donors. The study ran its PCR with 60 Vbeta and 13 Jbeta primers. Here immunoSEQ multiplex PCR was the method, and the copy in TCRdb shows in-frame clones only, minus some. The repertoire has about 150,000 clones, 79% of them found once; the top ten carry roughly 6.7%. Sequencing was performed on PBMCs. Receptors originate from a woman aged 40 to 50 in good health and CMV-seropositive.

CDR3 amino acids: CASSLAEAGGLSCTDTQYF. The DNA of the CDR3 is TGCGCCAGCAGCTTGGCCGAAGCGGGGGGCCTAAGTTGCACAGATACGCAGTATTTT. The rearrangement links TRBV5-1 to TRBJ2-3; 9 bases fit TRBD2. V gave up 0 bases and J gave up 1 base; unmatched junction bases: 12. Germline lookup yields CDR1 SGHRS and CDR2 YFSETQ. The CDR3 is 19 amino acids.

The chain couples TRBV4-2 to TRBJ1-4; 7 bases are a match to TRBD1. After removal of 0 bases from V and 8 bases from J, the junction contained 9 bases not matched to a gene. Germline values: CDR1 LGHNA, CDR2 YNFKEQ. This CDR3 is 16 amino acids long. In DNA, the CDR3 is TGTGCCAGCAGCCAAGATCCGAGGGGGCTTGGGGAAAAACTGTTTTTT. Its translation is CASSQDPRGLGEKLFF.

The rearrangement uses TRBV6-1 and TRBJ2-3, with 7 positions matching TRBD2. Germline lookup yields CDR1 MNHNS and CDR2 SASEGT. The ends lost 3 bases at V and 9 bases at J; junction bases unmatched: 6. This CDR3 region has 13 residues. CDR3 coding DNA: TGTGCCAGCAGTGATCAACCCGGGGGGACGCAGTATTTT. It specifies CASSDQPGGTQYF.

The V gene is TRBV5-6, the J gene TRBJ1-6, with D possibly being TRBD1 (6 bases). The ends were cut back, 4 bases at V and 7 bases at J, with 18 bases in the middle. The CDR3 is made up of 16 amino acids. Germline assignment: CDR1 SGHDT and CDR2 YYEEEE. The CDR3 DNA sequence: TGTGCCAGCAGCCTCGGACCGGGACAAGGGAATTCACCCCTCCACTTT. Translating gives CASSLGPGQGNSPLHF.

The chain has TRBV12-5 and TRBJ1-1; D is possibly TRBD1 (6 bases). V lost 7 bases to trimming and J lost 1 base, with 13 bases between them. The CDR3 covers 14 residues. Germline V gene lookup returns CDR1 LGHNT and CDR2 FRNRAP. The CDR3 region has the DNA TGTGCTAGTGCCTATCTAGGGGGGAACACTGAAGCTTTCTTT. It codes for CASAYLGGNTEAFF.

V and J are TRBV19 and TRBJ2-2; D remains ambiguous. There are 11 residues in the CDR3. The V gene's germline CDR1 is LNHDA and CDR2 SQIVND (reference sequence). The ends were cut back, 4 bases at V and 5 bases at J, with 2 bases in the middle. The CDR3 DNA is TGTGCCAGTAGTACGACCGGGGAGCTGTTTTTT. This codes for CASSTTGELFF.

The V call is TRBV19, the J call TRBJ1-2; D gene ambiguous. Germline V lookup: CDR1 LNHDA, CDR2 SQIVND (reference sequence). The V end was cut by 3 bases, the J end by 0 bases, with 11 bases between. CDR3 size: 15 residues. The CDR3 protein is CASSIWAGTNYGYTF. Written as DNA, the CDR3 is TGTGCCAGTAGTATCTGGGCCGGGACTAACTATGGCTACACCTTC.